This TCR beta chain is drawn from a study of blood T cell repertoires in COVID-19. Overall study: Samples representing acute and convalescent COVID-19 were sourced from the United States, Italy and Spain. The analysed material was cDNA or gDNA that came from T cells, B-cell-depleted T cells, or PBMCs.

This table comes from immunoSEQ multiplex PCR, and its TCRdb copy is limited to in-frame clones, with some not included. In the table there are some 250,000 clones, about 80% of which are singletons. V trimming: 5 bases; J trimming: 7 bases; junction bases outside the gene matches: 10. Germline V gene data show CDR1 as SNHLY and CDR2 as FYNNEI. The CDR3 consists of 15 residues. Sequencing was performed on peripheral blood. J is TRBJ1-2 and V is TRBV2, with 10 bases matching TRBD1. The TCR originated in a woman aged 80 or over with acute or convalescent COVID-19. CDR3 residues: CASSTTDRGRSGYTF. Written as DNA, the CDR3 is TGTGCCAGCAGTACCACTGACAGGGGGCGAAGTGGCTACACCTTC.